This T cell receptor (beta chain) was sequenced for a study of cytomegalovirus exposure and HLA in healthy donors. The PCR used 60 Vbeta and 13 Jbeta primers. The method was immunoSEQ multiplex PCR; TCRdb's version includes in-frame clones alone and lacks a portion of them. The sample contains 100,000 to 150,000 clones, under 85% of which appear only once. This CDR3 has 14 amino acids. The germline V gene has CDR1 SGHNT and CDR2 YENEEA. Trimming removed 5 bases from V and 8 bases from J, with 15 bases in between. The source of this sequence is a man in his late teens or twenties in good health and CMV-seropositive. Sequences were obtained from PBMCs. The gene calls are TRBV11-3 and TRBJ2-2; possible D gene TRBD2, 5 bases. The CDR3 coding sequence is TGTGCCAGCAGCCAGGAAAGCAGGACTGGGGAGCTGTTTTTT. Translation: CASSQESRTGELFF.